The 23 T cell receptor beta chains reported below all come from one sample, sequenced in a study of regulatory T cells in long-lasting Graves disease. The authors built TCR beta libraries using iRepertoire HTBI primers and Arm-PCR of CDR3 regions. TCRdb itself ran the multiplex PCR reads through MiXCR, one entry per CDR3 protein. This sample has 400,000 to 500,000 distinct CDR3 sequences, with around 15% found just once. Time point reported: newly diagnosed GD, antithyroid drugs for less than 3 months. Construction of the TCR library relied on RNA isolated from PBMCs. The same sample was also used in a study of T cells in Graves' hyperthyroidism and ophthalmopathy.

Material: peripheral blood mononuclear cells (PBMCs), obtained at new diagnosis, from a patient treated with antithyroid drugs. All receptors come from a woman aged 18-29 years with Graves disease.

This clonotype was counted a few times. J is TRBJ1-1 and V is TRBV19; D remains ambiguous. The CDR3 is 14 amino acids. In germline, CDR1 is LNHDA, CDR2 SQIVND (reference sequence). V was cut by 0 bases and J by 2 bases, with 7 bases left in between. The CDR3: CASSIDWANTEAFF. The CDR3 DNA follows: TGTGCCAGTAGTATAGATTGGGCCAACACTGAAGCTTTCTTT. Looking up the rest from reference TRBV19 and TRBJ1-1 gives the full variable domain: DGGITQSPKYLFRKEGQNVTLSCEQNLNHDAMYWYRQDPGQGLRLIYYSQIVNDFQKGDIAEGYSVSREKKESFPLTVTSAQKNPTAFYLCASSIDWANTEAFFGQGTRLTVV.

This clonotype has a count of ten or more. J is TRBJ2-7 and V is TRBV3-1; D is unclear. The V end lost 0 bases, the J end lost 6 bases, and 3 bases lay between the germline ends. This CDR3 contains 11 residues. CDR1 LGHDT and CDR2 YNNKEL come from the germline V gene (reference sequence). In DNA, the CDR3 is TGTGCCAGCAGCCAAGACGCCGAGCAGTACTTC. The encoded protein is CASSQDAEQYF.

At least ten counts were recorded for this clonotype. The J gene is TRBJ2-7, the V gene TRBV7-2; 8 bases agree with TRBD2. Germline lookup yields CDR1 SGHTA and CDR2 FQGNSA. The ends lost 0 bases at V and 0 bases at J; junction bases unmatched: 1. CDR3 length: 15 amino acids. CDR3 sequence (DNA): TGTGCCAGCAGCTTAGCGGGGACTAGCTCCTACGAGCAGTACTTC. Translating it yields CASSLAGTSSYEQYF.

This clonotype was counted many times. The V and J genes are TRBV11-2 and TRBJ2-7; D might be TRBD1 or TRBD2, each matching 5 bases. V was shortened by 2 bases and J by 2 bases, with 13 bases between the two germline ends. This CDR3 contains 15 residues. Per germline, CDR1 SGHAT and CDR2 FQNNGV. The CDR3 DNA is TGTGCCAGCAGCTTAACCGGGACGGAGACCTACGAGCAGTACTTC. Amino acid sequence: CASSLTGTETYEQYF.

The V and J genes are TRBV5-6 and TRBJ2-1, with TRBD1 matching over 7 bases. The trim removed 4 bases at V and 2 bases at J, leaving 9 bases unmatched. The CDR3 is 16 residues long. The germline V gene encodes CDR1 SGHDT and CDR2 YYEEEE. CDR3 region: CASSLAQGVTYNEQFF. CDR3 nucleotides: TGTGCCAGCAGCCTAGCTCAGGGGGTGACCTACAATGAGCAGTTCTTC.

The chain links TRBV6-2 or TRBV6-3 to TRBJ1-5; D is undetermined. V dropped 3 bases and J dropped 5 bases, with 11 bases sitting between them. Per germline, CDR1 MNHEY and CDR2 SVGEGT. This CDR3 is 14 amino acids long. For the CDR3, the DNA is TGTGCCAGCAGTTATGACGGAGAATATCAGCCCCAGCATTTT. Amino acid sequence: CASSYDGEYQPQHF.

There are many counts of this clonotype. This chain uses TRBV27 with TRBJ2-6; no reliable D call. V was trimmed by 0 bases and J by 1 base, leaving 7 bases between them. The CDR3 loop spans 16 amino acids. Germline assignment: CDR1 MNHEY and CDR2 SMNVEV (reference sequence). The CDR3 DNA reads TGTGCCAGCAGTTTATCACGACCTTCTGGGGCCAACGTCCTGACTTTC. The encoded protein is CASSLSRPSGANVLTF.

The rearrangement uses TRBV6-2 or TRBV6-3 and TRBJ1-5; 9 bases are shared with TRBD1. The CDR3 length is 15 residues. Per the germline V gene, CDR1 is MNHEY and CDR2 is SVGEGT. V gave up 4 bases and J gave up 4 bases; unmatched junction bases: 5. CDR3 protein: CASSCSGTGNQPQHF. CDR3 DNA: TGTGCCAGCAGTTGCTCCGGGACAGGGAATCAGCCCCAGCATTTT.

This clonotype has ten or more counts. This sequence joins TRBV20-1 and TRBJ2-7; 10 positions match TRBD2. Germline CDR1 reads DFQATT; CDR2 reads SNEGSKA (reference sequence). The CDR3 is made up of 17 amino acids. With V trimmed by 5 bases and J by 0 bases, 13 bases remained unmatched. The CDR3 sequence: CSAAGLAGAASSYEQYF. The CDR3 nucleotides read TGCAGTGCTGCAGGGCTAGCGGGAGCTGCCAGCTCCTACGAGCAGTACTTC.

This clonotype has ten or more counts. The V gene is TRBV28, the J gene TRBJ2-7; 10 nucleotides match TRBD2. The CDR3 length is 16 residues. Germline loops: CDR1 MDHEN, CDR2 SYDVKM. Trimming took 5 bases from V and 3 from J; bases not matched to a gene: 10. The CDR3 loop is CASSGVRASGSYEQYF. Written as DNA, the CDR3 is TGTGCCAGCAGTGGGGTTCGGGCTAGCGGGAGCTACGAGCAGTACTTC.

This clonotype was seen a few times. The V and J genes are TRBV28 and TRBJ2-7; D is ambiguous. The germline gives CDR1 MDHEN, CDR2 SYDVKM. This CDR3 is 12 amino acids long. Trimming removed 3 bases from V and 2 bases from J, with 5 bases in between. The CDR3 nucleotides are TGTGCCAGCAGTTTTGGCGCCTACGAGCAGTACTTC. As protein: CASSFGAYEQYF. The full variable domain, completed using reference TRBV28 and TRBJ2-7, is DVKVTQSSRYLVKRTGEKVFLECVQDMDHENMFWYRQDPGLGLRLIYFSYDVKMKEKGDIPEGYSVSREKKERFSLILESASTNQTSMYLCASSFGAYEQYFGPGTRLTVT.

There are a few counts of this clonotype. V gene TRBV15 combines with J gene TRBJ2-3; 15 bases are a match to TRBD2. CDR1 and CDR2 from the germline V gene are LNHNV and YYDKDF (reference sequence). CDR3 size: 13 residues. The V and J ends lost 8 bases and 14 bases, in that order; junction bases with no gene match: 8. Here the CDR3 DNA reads TGTGCCACCCCCGGGACTAGCGGGAGGTTTTGGTATTTT. Its translation is CATPGTSGRFWYF.

Many counts were recorded for this clonotype. This chain links TRBV11-2 with TRBJ1-2; D unresolved. Trimming shortened V by 1 base and J by 8 bases, and 11 bases separated the two germline ends. The CDR3 is made up of 13 amino acids. CDR1 and CDR2 (germline): SGHAT, FQNNGV. CDR3 region: CASSLGRQFGYTF. The DNA of the CDR3 is TGTGCCAGCAGCTTAGGAAGGCAGTTCGGCTACACCTTC.

This clonotype came up a few times. The J gene is TRBJ1-1, the V gene TRBV24-1; 10 nucleotides agree with TRBD1. The CDR3 extends over 15 amino acids. The germline V gene encodes CDR1 KGHDR and CDR2 SFDVKD. The J segment lost 3 bases and the V segment lost 7 bases, leaving 7 bases of the junction unmatched. CDR3 residues: CATRDRGLGDTEAFF. For the CDR3, the DNA is TGTGCCACCAGAGACAGGGGGCTTGGAGACACTGAAGCTTTCTTT.

CDR3 region: CSAQIQRNTEAFF. DNA for the CDR3: TGCAGTGCTCAAATTCAGCGGAACACTGAAGCTTTCTTT. This rearrangement joins TRBV20-1 to TRBJ1-1; D gene ambiguous. The V gene lost 5 bases and the J gene lost 1 base, with 11 bases spanning the gap. The CDR3 has 13 amino acids. Germline assignment: CDR1 DFQATT and CDR2 SNEGSKA (reference sequence).

The sample holds a few counts of this clonotype. The V call is TRBV7-3, the J call TRBJ2-6; 10 nucleotides line up with TRBD1. The V gene end was trimmed by 5 bases and the J gene end by 0 bases; junction bases not matched to a gene: 4. The length of the CDR3 is 17 residues. CDR1 is SGHTA and CDR2 is FQGTGA in the germline V gene. The CDR3 sequence: CASSNWTGGSGANVLTF. DNA for the CDR3: TGTGCCAGCAGCAATTGGACAGGGGGCTCTGGGGCCAACGTCCTGACTTTC.

This clonotype was seen only a few times. This chain connects TRBV7-3 to TRBJ2-2, with no clear D. From germline, CDR1 is SGHTA and CDR2 FQGTGA. Trimming removed 1 base at V and 7 bases at J, with 7 bases between. This CDR3 comprises 13 residues. CDR3 loop: CASSLISDGELFF. CDR3 DNA: TGTGCCAGCAGCTTAATTTCCGACGGGGAGCTGTTTTTT.

There are many counts of this clonotype. The chain combines TRBV30 with TRBJ2-1; D gene uncertain. Germline lookup yields CDR1 GTSNPN and CDR2 SVGIG (reference sequence). V was shortened by 3 bases and J by 3 bases, with 9 bases between the two germline ends. The CDR3 is 13 amino acids. The chain's CDR3 is CAWRGSDYNEQFF. In DNA form, the CDR3 reads TGTGCCTGGAGGGGCAGTGACTACAATGAGCAGTTCTTC. Full variable domain (outside the CDR3, taken from reference TRBV30 and TRBJ2-1): SQTIHQWPATLVQPVGSPLSLECTVEGTSNPNLYWYRQAAGRGLQLLFYSVGIGQISSEVPQNLSASRPQDRQFILSSKKLLLSDSGFYLCAWRGSDYNEQFFGPGTRLTVL.

The V call is TRBV6-1, the J call TRBJ1-3; the match to TRBD1 covers 7 bases. The CDR3 totals 15 residues. V was pared by 8 bases and J by 4 bases, with 11 bases of the junction left unmatched. Germline V lookup: CDR1 MNHNS, CDR2 SASEGT. CDR3 nucleotide sequence: TGTGCCAGCTGCAGGGGGGACCTCGGAGGAAACACCATATATTTT. Translation: CASCRGDLGGNTIYF.

This clonotype was seen a handful of times. Lacking the conserved final phenylalanine or tryptophan, this CDR3 likely reflects a read error. The chain couples TRBV6-1 to TRBJ2-5; 8 nucleotides line up with TRBD2. Trimming removed 6 bases from V and 1 base from J; junction bases left unmatched: 4. This CDR3 is built from 14 residues. Germline V gives CDR1 MNHNS, CDR2 SASEGT. CDR3 in amino acids: CASSQTSGQETQYL. The CDR3 coding sequence is TGTGCCAGCAGCCAAACTAGCGGCCAAGAGACCCAGTACCTC.

The table lists this clonotype with many counts. The rearrangement joins TRBV30 to TRBJ2-7, with a possible D match to TRBD2 (6 bases). CDR1 and CDR2 from the germline V gene are GTSNPN and SVGIG (reference sequence). V gave up 4 bases and J gave up 1 base, with 17 bases separating them. The CDR3 runs 15 residues. This CDR3 reads CAWKWQDYQSYEQYF. CDR3 in DNA: TGTGCCTGGAAGTGGCAGGACTATCAATCCTACGAGCAGTACTTC. Based on the CDR3 plus reference TRBV30 and TRBJ2-7, the full variable domain is SQTIHQWPATLVQPVGSPLSLECTVEGTSNPNLYWYRQAAGRGLQLLFYSVGIGQISSEVPQNLSASRPQDRQFILSSKKLLLSDSGFYLCAWKWQDYQSYEQYFGPGTRLTVT.

The V call is TRBV9, the J call TRBJ2-5; perhaps TRBD1 as D (5 bases). This CDR3 is 13 amino acids long. V was shortened by 4 bases and J by 5 bases, with 12 bases between the two germline ends. From germline, CDR1 is SGDLS and CDR2 YYNGEE. CDR3 loop: CASSSDTEETQYF. As DNA, the CDR3 is TGTGCCAGCAGCTCGGACACGGAGGAGACCCAGTACTTC.

The chain links TRBV14 to TRBJ1-6, with unresolved D. CDR3 length: 14 amino acids. Trimming pared 1 base from V and 5 bases from J, leaving 6 bases between. The V gene's germline CDR1 is SGHDN and CDR2 FVKESK. The DNA of the CDR3 is TGTGCCAGCAGCCAAGTCAGAGATAATTCACCCCTCCACTTT. It yields the protein CASSQVRDNSPLHF.